Each of the 28 T cell receptor beta chains below was sequenced from the same sample in a study of type 1 and type 2 diabetes patients. Genomic DNA was the PCR template. The TCR beta CDR3 region was amplified using 30 forward and 13 reverse primers. TCRdb analysed the multiplex PCR reads with MiXCR anew, one entry per CDR3 protein. The sample carries about 270,000 distinct CDR3 sequences, around 50% recorded once. The sample consisted of peripheral blood mononuclear cells (PBMCs). Receptors originate from a man between 18 and 35 years old with type 2 diabetes.

The chain joins TRBV10-3 to TRBJ2-5; TRBD2 agrees at 15 bases. Germline assignment: CDR1 ENHRY and CDR2 SYGVKD. CDR3 size: 21 residues. CDR3 residues: CVSSYFGLAGGATGDEETQYF. As DNA, the CDR3 is TGTGTCAGCAGTTACTTTGGACTAGCGGGGGGGGCGACAGGGGATGAAGAGACCCAGTACTTC.

J is TRBJ2-1 and V is TRBV14; the match to TRBD2 covers 7 bases. The CDR3 extends over 15 amino acids. From germline, CDR1 is SGHDN and CDR2 FVKESK. The V segment lost 2 bases and the J segment 8 bases; nucleotides outside the gene matches: 9. CDR3 nucleotide sequence: TGTGCCAGCAGCCAATTTAGCTCCGCGGGAGATGAGCAGTTCTTC. It specifies CASSQFSSAGDEQFF.

This clonotype was picked up a small number of times. The rearrangement links TRBV4-1 to TRBJ2-5; perhaps TRBD2 as D (5 bases). The CDR3 has 15 amino acids. The V and J ends lost 1 base and 4 bases respectively, with 13 bases between them. Germline V gives CDR1 MGHRA, CDR2 YSYEKL. The CDR3: CASSQAPTGRETQYF. CDR3 DNA: TGCGCCAGCAGCCAAGCCCCGACTGGGAGAGAGACCCAGTACTTC.

The chain employs TRBV29-1 and TRBJ1-1; D remains ambiguous. The CDR3 is made up of 12 amino acids. Trimming stripped 3 bases from V and 6 bases from J, with 11 bases between. CDR1 is SQVTM, CDR2 ANQGSEA, per germline. The CDR3 nucleotides are TGCAGCGTTGAGATGGGCCAAGCTGAAGCTTTCTTT. Residues: CSVEMGQAEAFF.

The chain recombines TRBV6-1 with TRBJ2-1; 13 bases agree with TRBD2. The CDR3 totals 19 residues. V trimming: 5 bases; J trimming: 0 bases; junction bases outside the gene matches: 10. Germline CDR1 MNHNS, CDR2 SASEGT. CDR3: CASSYELAGGMSSYNEQFF. The CDR3 DNA reads TGTGCCAGCAGTTACGAACTAGCGGGAGGGATGAGCTCCTACAATGAGCAGTTCTTC.

CDR3 region: CATSRTQGDGYTF. The CDR3 DNA reads as TGTGCCACCAGCAGAACACAGGGAGATGGCTACACCTTC. The genes are TRBV15 and TRBJ1-2, with D perhaps matching TRBD1 (6 bases). Per germline, CDR1 LNHNV and CDR2 YYDKDF (reference sequence). The CDR3 length is 13 residues. V gave up 2 bases and J gave up 6 bases, with 10 bases separating them.

The rearrangement uses TRBV5-1 and TRBJ2-6, with D maybe TRBD2 (6 bases). This CDR3 is 16 amino acids long. Germline CDR1 SGHRS, CDR2 YFSETQ. Trimming pared 2 bases from V and 2 bases from J, leaving 11 bases between. As DNA, the CDR3 is TGCGCCAGCAGCTTTAGGCGCGGGACTGGGGCCAACGTCCTGACTTTC. Its protein product is CASSFRRGTGANVLTF.

The chain uses TRBV7-9 and TRBJ1-2; no clear D gene. There are 18 residues in the CDR3. Germline CDR1 is SEHNR and CDR2 is FQNEAQ (reference sequence). V was cut by 1 base and J by 1 base, with 19 bases left in between. CDR3 bases: TGTGCCAGCAGCTTAGTCGATTCGGCAGACCAGATTAACTATGGCTACACCTTC. Translation: CASSLVDSADQINYGYTF.

The chain recombines TRBV2 with TRBJ1-1; D possibly corresponds to TRBD1 (5 bases). CDR1 and CDR2 (germline): SNHLY, FYNNEI. V was clipped by 6 bases and J by 6 bases, with 14 bases between them. CDR3 size: 13 residues. CDR3 bases: TGTGCCAGCAGGCGCCGGGACGCGGCTGAAGCTTTCTTT. It specifies CASRRRDAAEAFF. Using reference TRBV2 and TRBJ1-1 for the parts outside the CDR3, the full variable domain is EPEVTQTPSHQVTQMGQEVILRCVPISNHLYFYWYRQILGQKVEFLVSFYNNEISEKSEIFDDQFSVERPDGSNFTLKIRSTKLEDSAMYFCASRRRDAAEAFFGQGTRLTVV.

This chain uses TRBV6-1 with TRBJ2-5, with D hard to call. The germline gives CDR1 MNHNS, CDR2 SASEGT. This CDR3 contains 12 residues. V gave up 4 bases and J gave up 3 bases, with 6 bases separating them. CDR3 nucleotides: TGTGCCAGCAGTGCCCTGGAAGAGACCCAGTACTTC. It specifies CASSALEETQYF.

Note on this clonotype: The junction and the germline gene differ at one end; a read error may be behind it. The V and J genes are TRBV27 and TRBJ2-1; 9 bases match TRBD2. Germline assignment: CDR1 MNHEY and CDR2 SMNVEV (reference sequence). The CDR3 contains 14 residues. The CDR3 sequence: CASSEGTSWNEQFF. CDR3 DNA: TGCGCCAGCAGTGAAGGGACTAGCTGGAATGAGCAGTTCTTC.

CDR3 DNA: TGTGCCACCAGCCTGGACTGGGGCGGGGAGCTGTTTTTT. Translating gives CATSLDWGGELFF. This chain uses TRBV24-1 with TRBJ2-2, with D possibly TRBD2 on 5 matching bases. The CDR3 spans 13 residues. The germline gives CDR1 KGHDR, CDR2 SFDVKD. Trimming pared 7 bases from V and 7 bases from J, leaving 12 bases between.

This rearrangement joins TRBV5-1 to TRBJ2-3; TRBD2 aligns across 7 bases. Germline values: CDR1 SGHRS, CDR2 YFSETQ. Trimming removed 4 bases from V and 2 bases from J; junction bases left unmatched: 10. The CDR3 is 16 residues long. CDR3: CASSKYPGTTTDTQYF. The CDR3 nucleotides are TGCGCCAGCAGCAAGTATCCCGGGACTACCACAGATACGCAGTATTTT.

The CDR3 bases are TGTGCCAGCAGCTTAGGGTCCAGGGGGTTGAATCAGCCCCAGCATTTT. Protein product: CASSLGSRGLNQPQHF. The gene calls are TRBV7-8 and TRBJ1-5; 7 nucleotides line up with TRBD1. Trimming removed 1 base from V and 4 bases from J; junction bases left unmatched: 7. The CDR3 covers 16 residues. Looked up from germline, CDR1 is SGHVS and CDR2 is FQNEAQ.

The chain couples TRBV7-2 to TRBJ1-1, with D uncertain. The CDR3 runs to 15 residues. CDR1 is SGHTA and CDR2 is FQGNSA in the germline V gene. V was shortened by 4 bases and J by 0 bases, with 12 bases between the two germline ends. CDR3 loop: CASSSLGYMNTEAFF. CDR3 coding DNA: TGTGCCAGCAGCTCCCTGGGGTACATGAACACTGAAGCTTTCTTT. Together with reference TRBV7-2 and TRBJ1-1, the CDR3 gives the full variable domain: GAGVSQSPSNKVTEKGKDVELRCDPISGHTALYWYRQSLGQGLEFLIYFQGNSAPDKSGLPSDRFSAERTGGSVSTLTIQRTQQEDSAVYLCASSSLGYMNTEAFFGQGTRLTVV.

V is TRBV6-5 and J is TRBJ1-1; no clear D. With 6 bases removed from V and 2 bases from J, the gap between germline ends came to 10 bases. CDR1 is MNHEY and CDR2 is SVGAGI in the germline V gene. This CDR3 has 13 amino acids. The chain's CDR3 is CASRNRENTEAFF. The CDR3, as DNA: TGTGCCAGCAGAAACAGAGAAAACACTGAAGCTTTCTTT.

The sample holds a few counts of this clonotype. The V call is TRBV5-5, the J call TRBJ2-5; 8 bases fit TRBD2. This CDR3 spans 16 amino acids. V was pared by 1 base and J by 5 bases, with 10 bases of the junction left unmatched. Germline V lookup: CDR1 SGHKS, CDR2 YYEKEE (reference sequence). The CDR3 loop is CASSLTPGGRAETQYF. The CDR3 nucleotides are TGTGCCAGCAGCTTGACGCCGGGGGGGAGAGCGGAGACCCAGTACTTC.

The chain couples TRBV19 to TRBJ2-7; the D gene is possibly TRBD1 (5 bases). This CDR3 is built from 15 residues. V was trimmed by 9 bases and J by 4 bases, leaving 22 bases between them. The germline V gene has CDR1 LNHDA and CDR2 SQIVND (reference sequence). CDR3 DNA sequence: TGTGCCAGCAGCTTAGAAGTCATTGGGGCGTACGAGCAGTACTTC. It specifies CASSLEVIGAYEQYF.

The V call is TRBV7-2, the J call TRBJ1-1; D possibly corresponds to TRBD1 (6 bases). V was cut by 5 bases and J by 1 base, with 14 bases left in between. This CDR3 spans 15 amino acids. The germline V gene has CDR1 SGHTA and CDR2 FQGNSA. CDR3 residues: CASSQGGRRNTEAFF. The CDR3 nucleotides read TGTGCCAGCAGCCAAGGGGGGCGACGGAACACTGAAGCTTTCTTT.

This clonotype was detected once. The chain recombines TRBV6-5 with TRBJ1-4, with 7 bases identical to TRBD1. Trimming removed 6 bases from V and 0 bases from J; junction bases left unmatched: 7. The CDR3 totals 16 residues. Germline loops: CDR1 MNHEY, CDR2 SVGAGI. The CDR3 loop is CASRVGTDATNEKLFF. The CDR3, as DNA: TGTGCCAGCAGGGTGGGGACAGATGCAACTAATGAAAAACTGTTTTTT.

This clonotype was detected a few times. The chain has TRBV4-2 and TRBJ1-6, with 7 bases fitting TRBD1. This CDR3 has 16 amino acids. The germline gives CDR1 LGHNA, CDR2 YNFKEQ. V trimming: 0 bases; J trimming: 6 bases; junction bases outside the gene matches: 5. The CDR3 region has the DNA TGTGCCAGCAGCCAAGATAGGTCAGGGGGTAATTCACCCCTCCACTTT. Translated, it gives CASSQDRSGGNSPLHF.

This clonotype was seen only once. The chain is built from TRBV6-6 and TRBJ2-3; the match to TRBD1 covers 8 bases. With 3 bases clipped from V and 2 bases from J, the junction kept 4 bases outside the gene matches. This CDR3 has 15 residues. Germline CDR1 is MNHNY and CDR2 is SVGAGI (reference sequence). The CDR3 sequence: CASSYTTGVTDTQYF. The CDR3 DNA is TGTGCCAGCAGTTATACGACAGGGGTCACAGATACGCAGTATTTT.

The chain carries TRBV5-1 and TRBJ2-7; 8 bases agree with TRBD1. The trim removed 3 bases at V and 7 bases at J, leaving 9 bases unmatched. Germline-derived CDR1 and CDR2 are SGHRS and YFSETQ. This CDR3 has 14 residues. Here the CDR3 reads CASSYVSTGDEQYF. CDR3 nucleotide sequence: TGCGCCAGCAGCTATGTGTCGACAGGGGATGAGCAGTACTTC.

This clonotype was detected a few times. V and J are TRBV10-3 and TRBJ2-2; possibly TRBD2 for D (6 bases). The CDR3 consists of 15 residues. Trimming cost V 5 bases and J 5 bases, with 15 bases left between them. Germline CDR1 ENHRY, CDR2 SYGVKD. The CDR3 sequence is CAISRLAIETGELFF. CDR3 nucleotides: TGTGCCATCAGTCGGCTAGCGATCGAGACCGGGGAGCTGTTTTTT.

DNA of the CDR3: TGCAGTGCTAGGGCAGGACAGAGCTCCTATAATTCACCCCTCCACTTT. Residues: CSARAGQSSYNSPLHF. The gene calls are TRBV20-1 and TRBJ1-6; perhaps TRBD1 as D (6 bases). CDR1 and CDR2 from the germline V gene are DFQATT and SNEGSKA (reference sequence). V was trimmed by 3 bases and J by 0 bases, leaving 12 bases between them. The CDR3 runs to 16 residues.

A word on this clonotype: With a much larger clone just one base away, this may be a read error. The conserved final phenylalanine or tryptophan is absent from the CDR3, which likely points to a read error. The chain is built from TRBV15 and TRBJ2-7, with TRBD1 matching over 9 bases. V was pared by 5 bases and J by 2 bases, with 10 bases of the junction left unmatched. CDR1 and CDR2 (germline): LNHNV, YYDKDF (reference sequence). The CDR3 has 16 amino acids. This CDR3 reads CATSPRWTGAPYEQYI. In nucleotides, the CDR3 is TGTGCCACCAGCCCCCGTTGGACAGGGGCTCCCTACGAGCAGTACATC.

This chain uses TRBV20-1 with TRBJ2-2, with a weak D call TRBD2 (5 bases). The V gene's germline CDR1 is DFQATT and CDR2 SNEGSKA (reference sequence). The CDR3 spans 13 residues. V shed 6 bases and J shed 0 bases, with 8 bases lying between them. Here the CDR3 DNA reads TGCAGTGCCAGCGGTCCGAACACCGGGGAGCTGTTTTTT. It translates to CSASGPNTGELFF.

The chain links TRBV4-1 to TRBJ2-7, with 8 nucleotides matching TRBD1. This CDR3 contains 15 residues. The V segment lost 2 bases and the J segment 3 bases; nucleotides outside the gene matches: 6. Germline CDR1 reads MGHRA; CDR2 reads YSYEKL. CDR3 amino acids: CASSQLGTGRYEQYF. As DNA, the CDR3 is TGCGCCAGCAGCCAACTAGGGACAGGACGCTACGAGCAGTACTTC.